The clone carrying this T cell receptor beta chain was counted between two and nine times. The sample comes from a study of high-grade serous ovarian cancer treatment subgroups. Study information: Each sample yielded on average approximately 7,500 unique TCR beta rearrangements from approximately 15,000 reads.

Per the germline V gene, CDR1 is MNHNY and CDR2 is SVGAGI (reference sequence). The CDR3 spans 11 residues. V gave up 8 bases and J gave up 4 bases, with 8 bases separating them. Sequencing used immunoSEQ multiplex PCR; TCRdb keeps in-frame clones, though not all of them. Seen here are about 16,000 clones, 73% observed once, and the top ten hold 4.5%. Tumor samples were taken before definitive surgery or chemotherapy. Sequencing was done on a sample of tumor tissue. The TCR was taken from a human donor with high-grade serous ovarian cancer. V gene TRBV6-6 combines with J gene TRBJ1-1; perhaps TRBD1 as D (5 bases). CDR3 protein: CASGRGTEAFF. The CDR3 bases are TGTGCCAGCGGAAGGGGCACTGAAGCTTTCTTT.